This paragraph reports one T cell receptor (beta chain). Its antigen is unidentified. This entry is derived from a study of somatic mutations in cytotoxic T cells in rheumatoid arthritis. Overall study findings and caveats: Rheumatoid arthritis patients were compared with age-matched healthy controls, and their CD8+ T-cell clonality did not differ significantly. CD8+ clonality rose with age in rheumatoid arthritis patients, not healthy controls. Patients with a largest CD8+ clone exceeding 20% of CD8+ cells numbered 8 of 65.

The CDR3 has 16 residues. V shed 2 bases and J shed 3 bases, with 16 bases lying between them. Germline CDR1 and CDR2: MNHNY and SVGAGI (reference sequence). Per the original methods: Patient CD8+ clones above 1% seldom matched published virus-specific TCRB sequences. TCRdb's copy holds only in-frame clones and misses some; the assay was immunoSEQ multiplex PCR. V and J calls and clone size come straight from that table; D and trimming were deduced from the DNA. The sample yields fewer than 25,000 clones, 78% seen once. J is TRBJ1-1 and V is TRBV6-6; D is unclear. This sequence originates from an adult with rheumatoid arthritis. The sample comprised CD8+ T cells sorted from blood. CDR3 DNA: TGTGCCAGCAGTTACACGCTGACCGGAAAAGACACTGAAGCTTTCTTT. This gives the protein CASSYTLTGKDTEAFF.